The 18 T cell receptor beta chains reported below all come from one sample, sequenced in a study of CD8+ T cells in alopecia areata. The sample's treatment: oral pan-JAK inhibitor, 5-10 mg twice daily. Reverse transcription of extracted RNA yielded cDNA, which provided the sequencing template. Profiling relied on immunoSEQ multiplex PCR, and the TCRdb table lists in-frame clones only, not all of them. The top ten hold roughly 15% of the sample, which has roughly 150,000 clones, roughly 54% seen once. This sample comprised CD8+ T cells sorted from blood, obtained at week 4, from a patient treated with tofacitinib. These receptors came from a human donor with alopecia areata.

The V and J genes are TRBV6-1 and TRBJ2-1; TRBD2 aligns across 14 bases. The junction had 6 bases not matched to a gene; V was cut back by 6 bases and J by 8 bases. CDR3 length equals 15 residues. Germline values: CDR1 MNHNS, CDR2 SASEGT. CDR3 region: CASSQTSGGADEQFF. In DNA form, the CDR3 reads TGTGCCAGCAGCCAGACTAGCGGGGGGGCCGATGAGCAGTTCTTC.

The chain joins TRBV6-6 to TRBJ2-1, with TRBD2 matching 9 bases. Germline CDR1 MNHNY, CDR2 SVGAGI (reference sequence). V lost 4 bases, J lost 7 bases, and 8 bases stayed unmatched. The CDR3 covers 15 residues. The CDR3 DNA is TGTGCCAGCAGTTCGCGGGGGGGCGAGGGGAATGAGCAGTTCTTC. Translated, it gives CASSSRGGEGNEQFF.

This clone was detected only a few times. Other DNA sequences from this sample encode an identical CDR3 as well. This sequence joins TRBV12-5 and TRBJ1-5; 9 bases map to TRBD1. The CDR3 spans 12 residues. J was trimmed by 6 bases and V by 6 bases; bases with no gene match: 0. CDR1 LGHNT and CDR2 FRNRAP come from the germline V gene. Here the CDR3 reads CASGTGGQPQHF. CDR3 coding DNA: TGTGCTAGTGGGACAGGGGGTCAGCCCCAGCATTTT.

This clone was seen only a few times. The chain links TRBV2 to TRBJ1-4, with D uncertain. The CDR3 contains 13 residues. Trimming left V 3 bases short and J 12 bases short, with 14 bases between. CDR1 is SNHLY and CDR2 is FYNNEI in the germline V gene. The CDR3 DNA reads TGTGCCAGCAGTGACCGTTCGTTCTGGGAACTGTTTTTT. The encoded protein is CASSDRSFWELFF.

The chain uses TRBV6-6 and TRBJ2-5; TRBD2 aligns across 8 bases. The CDR3 is 14 residues long. V lost 4 bases, J lost 5 bases, and 6 bases stayed unmatched. The germline gives CDR1 MNHNY, CDR2 SVGAGI (reference sequence). CDR3 residues: CASSSLGLGETQYF. The CDR3 DNA sequence: TGTGCCAGCAGTTCCCTGGGACTAGGGGAGACCCAGTACTTC.

V gene TRBV27 combines with J gene TRBJ2-3; 11 positions match TRBD2. J gave up 5 bases and V 5 bases, and 9 bases lay outside the gene matches. This CDR3 spans 16 amino acids. Per germline, CDR1 MNHEY and CDR2 SMNVEV (reference sequence). The CDR3 here is CASSPLAGGSEDTQYF. For the CDR3, the DNA is TGTGCCAGCAGTCCATTAGCGGGGGGGTCTGAAGATACGCAGTATTTT.

This clone occurred many times. The V call is TRBV7-9, the J call TRBJ2-3, with 7 positions matching TRBD2. After removal of 4 bases from V and 2 bases from J, the junction contained 9 bases not matched to a gene. The CDR3 contains 16 residues. Per germline, CDR1 SEHNR and CDR2 FQNEAQ (reference sequence). The CDR3 is CASSSVSRDYTDTQYF. For the CDR3, the DNA is TGTGCCAGCAGCTCTGTTTCTAGGGACTACACAGATACGCAGTATTTT.

This sequence joins TRBV4-3 and TRBJ2-6, with D tentatively TRBD1 or TRBD2 (5 bases each). Trimming removed 1 base at V and 3 bases at J, with 19 bases between. The CDR3 is 19 residues long. Germline loops: CDR1 LGHNA, CDR2 YSLEER. The CDR3 protein is CASSQGRPGPEYGANVLTF. CDR3 DNA sequence: TGCGCCAGCAGCCAAGGAAGGCCGGGACCCGAGTATGGGGCCAACGTCCTGACTTTC.

The chain employs TRBV19 and TRBJ1-1; D remains unclear. The CDR3 is 12 amino acids. V lost 3 bases and J 2 bases, leaving 4 bases between the germline ends. The V gene's germline CDR1 is LNHDA and CDR2 SQIVND (reference sequence). Written as DNA, the CDR3 is TGTGCCAGTAGTATTTTCAACACTGAAGCTTTCTTT. Amino acids: CASSIFNTEAFF.

The chain links TRBV9 to TRBJ1-1, with D perhaps TRBD1 (6 bases). This CDR3 region has 13 residues. CDR1 is SGDLS and CDR2 is YYNGEE in the germline V gene. The V and J ends lost 3 bases and 5 bases respectively, with 11 bases between them. CDR3 protein: CASSAGGLTEAFF. For the CDR3, the DNA is TGTGCCAGCAGCGCCGGGGGGCTTACTGAAGCTTTCTTT.

The genes are TRBV9 and TRBJ2-7, with D tentatively TRBD1 or TRBD2 (5 bases each). CDR3 size: 15 residues. From germline, CDR1 is SGDLS and CDR2 YYNGEE. V gave up 2 bases and J gave up 2 bases, with 14 bases separating them. The CDR3, as DNA: TGTGCCAGCAGCGTCGACGGGACGTCTACCTACGAGCAGTACTTC. This sequence encodes CASSVDGTSTYEQYF.

The genes are TRBV11-3 and TRBJ2-1; a possible D gene is TRBD2 (6 bases). V lost 3 bases, J lost 0 bases, and 12 bases lay in between. The CDR3 has 16 residues. Germline V CDR1 and CDR2: SGHNT, YENEEA. The CDR3 loop is CASSFPGGNSYNEQFF. The DNA of the CDR3 is TGTGCCAGCAGCTTTCCGGGCGGGAACTCCTACAATGAGCAGTTCTTC.

This clone has only a few counts. The chain couples TRBV15 to TRBJ2-7; D gene ambiguous. V lost 1 base to trimming and J lost 4 bases, with 11 bases between them. The CDR3 loop spans 14 amino acids. Germline CDR1 and CDR2: LNHNV and YYDKDF (reference sequence). The CDR3 spells CATSRVAFAYEQYF. DNA for the CDR3: TGTGCCACCAGCAGAGTAGCCTTCGCGTACGAGCAGTACTTC.

V and J are TRBV9 and TRBJ1-1; D gene unclear. V lost 3 bases to trimming and J lost 7 bases, with 10 bases between them. This CDR3 has 12 residues. Germline-derived CDR1 and CDR2 are SGDLS and YYNGEE. The CDR3 is CASSGGEGEAFF. The CDR3, as DNA: TGTGCCAGCAGCGGCGGAGAGGGTGAAGCTTTCTTT.

The rearrangement links TRBV11-2 to TRBJ2-5, with 16 bases fitting TRBD2. Germline lookup yields CDR1 SGHAT and CDR2 FQNNGV. V was clipped by 3 bases and J by 3 bases; unmatched bases: 7. This CDR3 has 18 amino acids. The CDR3, as DNA: TGTGCCAGCAGCTTGGGACTAGCGGGGGGGCCGTTGGAAGAGACCCAGTACTTC. It encodes CASSLGLAGGPLEETQYF.

The gene calls are TRBV27 and TRBJ2-7; possibly TRBD2 for D (6 bases). V was clipped by 6 bases and J by 4 bases, with 22 bases between them. Germline loops: CDR1 MNHEY, CDR2 SMNVEV (reference sequence). The length of the CDR3 is 16 residues. CDR3 nucleotides: TGTGCCAGCAGCCCATCGCTGGGGGGACGCCTGTACGAGCAGTACTTC. The encoded protein is CASSPSLGGRLYEQYF.

The chain uses TRBV23-1 and TRBJ1-1; TRBD1 matches 7 bases. TRBV23-1 is designated an ORF whose function remains uncertain. With V trimmed by 4 bases and J by 5 bases, 10 bases remained unmatched. This CDR3 region has 15 residues. CDR3 amino acids: CASSPSTRGRTEAFF. The CDR3 DNA reads TGCGCCAGCAGTCCATCCACGAGGGGGCGAACTGAAGCTTTCTTT.

The chain links TRBV4-3 to TRBJ2-1, with D perhaps matching TRBD1 (6 bases). This CDR3 has 16 residues. Trimming removed 0 bases from V and 3 bases from J, with 12 bases in between. CDR1 and CDR2 from the germline V gene are LGHNA and YSLEER. CDR3 in DNA: TGCGCCAGCAGCCAAGATAAGGACAGACTCTACAATGAGCAGTTCTTC. It specifies CASSQDKDRLYNEQFF.